The 27 T cell receptor beta chains reported below all come from one sample, sequenced in a study of blood T cell repertoires in COVID-19. The data were produced by immunoSEQ multiplex PCR, yet TCRdb's version contains in-frame clones alone and is incomplete. The table shows approximately 300,000 clones, with approximately 90% occurring only once. The material sequenced was peripheral blood. The origin of the receptors is a man aged 18 to 29 with active or convalescent COVID-19.

The J gene is TRBJ1-1, the V gene TRBV5-1; weak D call: TRBD1 (6 bases). Germline V gene lookup returns CDR1 SGHRS and CDR2 YFSETQ. V lost 8 bases and J 4 bases, leaving 15 bases between the germline ends. There are 13 residues in the CDR3. The CDR3 loop reads CASVNRGGTEAFF. The CDR3 DNA sequence: TGCGCCAGTGTGAATAGGGGGGGCACTGAAGCTTTCTTT.

This sequence joins TRBV27 and TRBJ2-1; 10 bases line up with TRBD2. This CDR3 comprises 16 residues. Germline V CDR1 and CDR2: MNHEY, SMNVEV (reference sequence). V gave up 5 bases and J gave up 4 bases; unmatched junction bases: 8. The DNA of the CDR3 is TGTGCCAGCAGTGTAGCGGGGGGTCTTAAATACAATGAGCAGTTCTTC. Its translation: CASSVAGGLKYNEQFF.

This chain joins TRBV6-1 and TRBJ1-1, with D hard to call. V lost 2 bases to trimming and J lost 4 bases, with 11 bases between them. The CDR3 runs to 14 residues. CDR1 MNHNS and CDR2 SASEGT come from the germline V gene. CDR3 sequence: CASSEPGRTTEAFF. The CDR3 DNA is TGTGCCAGCAGTGAACCAGGAAGAACCACTGAAGCTTTCTTT.

The gene calls are TRBV5-5 and TRBJ2-7; no definite D call. The CDR3 extends over 15 amino acids. The V end was cut by 0 bases, the J end by 0 bases, with 10 bases between. Germline loops: CDR1 SGHKS, CDR2 YYEKEE (reference sequence). CDR3 amino acids: CASSLVPLSSYEQYF. The CDR3 nucleotides are TGTGCCAGCAGCTTGGTTCCATTGAGCTCCTACGAGCAGTACTTC. Looking up the rest from reference TRBV5-5 and TRBJ2-7 gives the full variable domain: DAGVTQSPTHLIKTRGQQVTLRCSPISGHKSVSWYQQVLGQGPQFIFQYYEKEERGRGNFPDRFSARQFPNYSSELNVNALLLGDSALYLCASSLVPLSSYEQYFGPGTRLTVT.

This clone has more than one count but fewer than ten. CDR3 in DNA: TGTGCCACCAGGGATTTCACAGATACGCAGTATTTT. Its protein is CATRDFTDTQYF. This chain links TRBV19 with TRBJ2-3, with a possible D match to TRBD1 (5 bases). This CDR3 is 12 amino acids long. V lost 10 bases and J 2 bases, leaving 10 bases between the germline ends. Germline V gene lookup returns CDR1 LNHDA and CDR2 SQIVND (reference sequence).

V gene TRBV4-2 combines with J gene TRBJ2-1; the D is unclear. Germline-derived CDR1 and CDR2 are LGHNA and YNFKEQ. V gave up 0 bases and J gave up 9 bases, with 9 bases separating them. This CDR3 is built from 13 residues. In DNA, the CDR3 is TGTGCCAGCAGCCAAGACCCAGACATTGAGCAGTTCTTC. The encoded protein is CASSQDPDIEQFF.

This chain joins TRBV3-1 (or the pseudogene TRBV3-2) and TRBJ2-2; 8 nucleotides line up with TRBD2. Germline V lookup: CDR1 LGHDT, CDR2 YNNKEL (reference sequence). The CDR3 covers 15 residues. The trim removed 4 bases at V and 6 bases at J, leaving 7 bases unmatched. DNA for the CDR3: TGTGCCAGCAGCCCCGGTAGCGGGATTCCCGGGGAGCTGTTTTTT. The encoded protein is CASSPGSGIPGELFF.

This clone appeared a few times. This chain joins TRBV5-1 and TRBJ1-1; tentatively, D is TRBD1 (5 bases). Germline-derived CDR1 and CDR2 are SGHRS and YFSETQ. There are 14 residues in the CDR3. Trimming stripped 0 bases from V and 5 bases from J, with 11 bases between. CDR3 sequence reads: CASSLDRWDTEAFF. DNA of the CDR3: TGCGCCAGCAGCTTGGACAGGTGGGATACTGAAGCTTTCTTT. Based on the CDR3 plus reference TRBV5-1 and TRBJ1-1, the full variable domain is KAGVTQTPRYLIKTRGQQVTLSCSPISGHRSVSWYQQTPGQGLQFLFEYFSETQRNKGNFPGRFSGRQFSNSRSEMNVSTLELGDSALYLCASSLDRWDTEAFFGQGTRLTVV.

V is TRBV9 and J is TRBJ2-3; the D is unclear. The CDR3 contains 13 residues. The germline CDR1 and CDR2 sequences are SGDLS and YYNGEE. V was shortened by 0 bases and J by 4 bases, with 6 bases between the two germline ends. This CDR3 is CASSVALPDTQYF. The CDR3 DNA reads TGTGCCAGCAGCGTAGCTCTTCCAGATACGCAGTATTTT. The full variable domain, rest sourced from reference TRBV9 and TRBJ2-3, is DSGVTQTPKHLITATGQRVTLRCSPRSGDLSVYWYQQSLDQGLQFLIQYYNGEERAKGNILERFSAQQFPDLHSELNLSSLELGDSALYFCASSVALPDTQYFGPGTRLTVL.

J is TRBJ1-1 and V is TRBV5-4, with 8 positions matching TRBD1. The CDR3 runs 15 residues. Germline V gene sequence: CDR1 SGHNT, CDR2 YYREEE (reference sequence). V dropped 4 bases and J dropped 0; count of bases not matched to a gene: 5. The CDR3, as DNA: TGTGCCAGCAGCCTCCCAGGGGGCATGAACACTGAAGCTTTCTTT. Amino acid sequence: CASSLPGGMNTEAFF.

V usage is TRBV4-1 and J usage is TRBJ2-7, with a possible D match to TRBD2 (5 bases). The CDR3 is 15 residues long. The V end was cut by 1 base, the J end by 2 bases, with 12 bases between. CDR1 and CDR2 (germline): MGHRA, YSYEKL. CDR3 nucleotides: TGCGCCAGCAGCCAAGGGCTAGCCGACACCTACGAGCAGTACTTC. Translated: CASSQGLADTYEQYF.

This clone has more than one count but fewer than ten. This chain connects TRBV4-2 to TRBJ1-2; the D gene is possibly TRBD1 (5 bases). The CDR3 has 12 amino acids. The germline gives CDR1 LGHNA, CDR2 YNFKEQ. With 1 base removed from V and 7 bases from J, the gap between germline ends came to 7 bases. The chain's CDR3 is CASSQGGSGYTF. The DNA of the CDR3 is TGTGCCAGCAGCCAAGGGGGCTCTGGCTACACCTTC.

This sequence joins TRBV11-2 and TRBJ2-1, with 10 bases aligning to TRBD2. Germline CDR1 and CDR2: SGHAT and FQNNGV. V lost 2 bases to trimming and J lost 3 bases; unmatched junction nucleotides: 7. The CDR3 has 17 amino acids. The CDR3 protein is CASSLPRSGRIYNEQFF. The CDR3 DNA follows: TGTGCCAGCAGCTTACCTCGTAGCGGGAGGATCTACAATGAGCAGTTCTTC. The full variable domain, completed using reference TRBV11-2 and TRBJ2-1, is EAGVAQSPRYKIIEKRQSVAFWCNPISGHATLYWYQQILGQGPKLLIQFQNNGVVDDSQLPKDRFSAERLKGVDSTLKIQPAKLEDSAVYLCASSLPRSGRIYNEQFFGPGTRLTVL.

V and J are TRBV6-6 and TRBJ1-3; D is uncertain. Trimming left V 6 bases short and J 1 base short, with 13 bases between. Germline V CDR1 and CDR2: MNHNY, SVGAGI (reference sequence). The CDR3 is 15 residues long. CDR3 sequence reads: CASSSFGISGNTIYF. The CDR3 coding sequence is TGTGCCAGCAGCTCCTTCGGGATTTCTGGAAACACCATATATTTT.

This chain uses TRBV4-3 with TRBJ2-5; the match to TRBD2 covers 8 bases. The CDR3 runs 16 residues. V was pared by 3 bases and J by 1 base, with 7 bases of the junction left unmatched. The germline V gene encodes CDR1 LGHNA and CDR2 YSLEER. The CDR3: CASSQALAVSQETQYF. CDR3 sequence (DNA): TGCGCCAGCAGCCAGGCACTAGCGGTTAGCCAAGAGACCCAGTACTTC.

The chain employs TRBV7-2 and TRBJ1-2, with D possibly matching TRBD1 (5 bases). The CDR3 contains 13 residues. Germline V gene sequence: CDR1 SGHTA, CDR2 FQGNSA. The germline V and J ends were trimmed by 3 bases and 7 bases, with 12 bases remaining between them. The chain's CDR3 is CASSFNQGGGYTF. The CDR3 DNA follows: TGTGCCAGCAGCTTCAATCAGGGAGGTGGCTACACCTTC.

The CDR3 bases are TGTGCCAGCAGTGGCGGCGGGGGCTACGAGCAGTACTTC. Its protein product is CASSGGGGYEQYF. The J gene is TRBJ2-7, the V gene TRBV25-1; 7 positions agree with TRBD2. This CDR3 is 13 amino acids long. J gave up 3 bases and V 4 bases, and 3 bases lay outside the gene matches. Germline V gives CDR1 MGHDK, CDR2 SYGVNS.

This clone occurred once. V usage is TRBV5-4 and J usage is TRBJ1-1; D is ambiguous. Germline loops: CDR1 SGHNT, CDR2 YYREEE (reference sequence). V lost 3 bases to trimming and J lost 2 bases, with 11 bases between them. This CDR3 comprises 14 residues. CDR3 loop: CASSYHTSNTEAFF. The DNA of the CDR3 is TGTGCCAGCAGCTACCACACATCCAACACTGAAGCTTTCTTT.

The J gene is TRBJ1-4, the V gene TRBV19; D is unresolved. This CDR3 is 13 amino acids long. Germline-derived CDR1 and CDR2 are LNHDA and SQIVND (reference sequence). The V gene lost 7 bases and the J gene lost 4 bases, with 10 bases spanning the gap. The chain's CDR3 is CASTHFFNEKLFF. The CDR3 DNA reads TGTGCCAGTACTCACTTCTTTAATGAAAAACTGTTTTTT.

This clone is a singleton in its sample. The chain combines TRBV4-1 with TRBJ1-1; unclear D gene. Germline loops: CDR1 MGHRA, CDR2 YSYEKL. V lost 0 bases to trimming and J lost 1 base, with 6 bases between them. The CDR3 is 14 residues long. The CDR3 coding sequence is TGCGCCAGCAGCCAAGATCTTTCGAACACTGAAGCTTTCTTT. This gives the protein CASSQDLSNTEAFF.

The chain employs TRBV28 and TRBJ1-2, with a weak D call TRBD1 (5 bases). The CDR3 has 13 amino acids. Germline V lookup: CDR1 MDHEN, CDR2 SYDVKM. V lost 5 bases, J lost 8 bases, and 15 bases lay in between. The CDR3 sequence: CASSQTGVQGYTF. The CDR3 DNA is TGTGCCAGCAGTCAGACGGGGGTCCAGGGCTACACCTTC.

The chain recombines TRBV15 with TRBJ2-7; a weak D match, TRBD2 (6 bases). Germline assignment: CDR1 LNHNV and CDR2 YYDKDF (reference sequence). This CDR3 has 13 residues. Deletions cut 3 bases from V and 5 bases from J, with 11 bases between. CDR3 amino acids: CATSRQGGNEQYF. CDR3 sequence (DNA): TGTGCCACCAGCAGGCAGGGAGGCAACGAGCAGTACTTC.

The V and J genes are TRBV2 and TRBJ1-1; unclear D gene. The CDR3 runs 15 residues. CDR1 is SNHLY and CDR2 is FYNNEI in the germline V gene. V lost 3 bases, J lost 1 base, and 12 bases lay in between. Written as DNA, the CDR3 is TGTGCCAGCAGTGAGAACTTCGCGAGGAACACTGAAGCTTTCTTT. It specifies CASSENFARNTEAFF.

V is TRBV20-1 and J is TRBJ2-1; the match to TRBD2 covers 7 bases. Germline assignment: CDR1 DFQATT and CDR2 SNEGSKA (reference sequence). V lost 3 bases, J lost 4 bases, and 6 bases stayed unmatched. The CDR3 is made up of 14 amino acids. The CDR3 is CSASGSSGYNEQFF. The CDR3 DNA follows: TGCAGTGCTAGTGGGTCTAGCGGTTACAATGAGCAGTTCTTC.

The chain recombines TRBV28 with TRBJ1-2; 7 nucleotides align to TRBD1. There are 13 residues in the CDR3. Trimming at V came to 3 bases and at J to 8 bases, leaving 6 bases not matched to a gene. From germline, CDR1 is MDHEN and CDR2 SYDVKM. The CDR3 DNA is TGTGCCAGCAGTTTGAAGGGGGCGAGGGGCTACACCTTC. This sequence encodes CASSLKGARGYTF.

This chain uses TRBV11-3 with TRBJ1-1; D not certain. V lost 2 bases and J lost 4, with 8 bases in between. Germline values: CDR1 SGHNT, CDR2 YENEEA. The CDR3 contains 13 residues. The CDR3, as DNA: TGTGCCAGCAGCTTAACACAGACCACTGAAGCTTTCTTT. Protein product: CASSLTQTTEAFF.

This clone was observed a handful of times. V usage is TRBV6-5 and J usage is TRBJ2-1; D remains ambiguous. Germline V lookup: CDR1 MNHEY, CDR2 SVGAGI. V lost 0 bases and J 4 bases, leaving 4 bases between the germline ends. CDR3 length: 13 amino acids. CDR3 DNA sequence: TGTGCCAGCAGTTACTCCCCTTACAATGAGCAGTTCTTC. It specifies CASSYSPYNEQFF.